Listed below are T cell receptor beta chains from one sample, sequenced in a study of cytomegalovirus exposure and HLA in healthy donors. Only in-frame clones appear in the TCRdb table, and some are missing; sequencing was by immunoSEQ multiplex PCR. The sample includes about 160,000 clones, around nine tenths of them seen just once. Source material: PBMCs. The receptor set was obtained from a woman in her late teens or twenties in good health and CMV-seronegative. Each CDR3 is given with its conserved first and last residue. A D gene is named only where the DNA matches it firmly.

J gene | D gene | V gene | CDR3 DNA | CDR3 protein
TRBJ2-5 | - | TRBV19 | TGTTCCTCGTCTTCGGGGGGCCCCCAAGAGACCCAGTACTTC | CSSSSGGPQETQYF
TRBJ1-4 | - | TRBV6-1 | TGTGCCAGCAGCGAAAAATGGGTAGGGGCTGCAACTAATGAAAAACTGTTTTTT | CASSEKWVGAATNEKLFF
TRBJ2-1 | - | TRBV4-1 | TGCGCCAGCAGCCAACCCGGGGGACACAATGAGCAGTTCTTC | CASSQPGGHNEQFF
TRBJ2-3 | - | TRBV28 | TGTGCCAGCAATCCGAATAGCTTCAGGGTCACAGATACGCAGTATTTT | CASNPNSFRVTDTQYF
TRBJ2-7 | TRBD1 | TRBV19 | TGTGCCAGTAGTAACCGGCCCCTTCAGTCAGGGGGCAGGTCTAACCACGAGCAGTACTTC | CASSNRPLQSGGRSNHEQYF
TRBJ1-4 | TRBD1 | TRBV5-8 | TGTGCCAGCAGCTCGGGACAGGGGATGACTAATGAAAAACTGTTTTTT | CASSSGQGMTNEKLFF
TRBJ2-3 | TRBD2 | TRBV6-4 | TGTGCCAGCAGTGTGGGACTAGCGGACACAGATACGCAGTATTTT | CASSVGLADTDTQYF
TRBJ1-2 | TRBD1 | TRBV7-2 | TGTGCCAGCAGCATGTCAGGGACAGGGACCTATGGCTACACCTTC | CASSMSGTGTYGYTF
TRBJ1-2 | TRBD1 | TRBV28 | TGTGCCAGCAGTCTGGACAGGGGGCAAGGCTACACCTTC | CASSLDRGQGYTF
TRBJ1-2 | - | TRBV19 | TGTGCCAGTAGTATCTCCACGGGGACTAACTATGGCTACACCTTC | CASSISTGTNYGYTF
TRBJ2-7 | TRBD1 | TRBV6-6 | TGTGCCAGCAGCCTGACAGGGGGCAACCACGAGCAGTACTTC | CASSLTGGNHEQYF
TRBJ2-1 | - | TRBV5-1 | TGCGCCAGCAGCACCCCCCTCGAGGCCCGGGGGAACAATGAGCAGTTCTTC | CASSTPLEARGNNEQFF
TRBJ2-3 | TRBD1 | TRBV5-1 | TGCGCCAGCAGCTCAACAACAGGGGCCGGTACGCAGTATTTT | CASSSTTGAGTQYF
TRBJ2-3 | - | TRBV2 | TGTGCCACCAGGTCGAGGGACACCTACACAGATACGCAGTATTTT | CATRSRDTYTDTQYF
TRBJ2-5 | - | TRBV29-1 | TGCAGCGCCCCAGGGGAGCCCTTCCAAGAGACCCAGTACTTC | CSAPGEPFQETQYF
TRBJ1-1 | - | TRBV19 | TGTGCCAGTACCCACCTGCTGCTAGGGGCCGAGAACACTGAAGCTTTCTTT | CASTHLLLGAENTEAFF
TRBJ1-2 | - | TRBV6-1 | TGTGCCAGCAGTGAGGGGAGCTATGGCTACACCTTC | CASSEGSYGYTF
TRBJ1-1 | - | TRBV6-1 | TGTGCCAGCAGCCACAGGCGTCCGAACCCTGAAGCTTTCTTT | CASSHRRPNPEAFF
TRBJ2-1 | TRBD2 | TRBV5-5 | TGTGCCAGCAGTTTTGGGACTAGCGGGAGCTTGGACAATGAGCAGTTCTTC | CASSFGTSGSLDNEQFF
TRBJ2-1 | TRBD2 | TRBV9 | TGTGCCAGCAGCCCGAGGTGGGGCAGCGGGGCCAACAATGAGCAGTTCTTC | CASSPRWGSGANNEQFF
TRBJ1-2 | TRBD1 | TRBV28 | TGTGCCAGCAGTTTCCAGGGGGCGTACTATGGCTACACCTTC | CASSFQGAYYGYTF
TRBJ1-1 | - | TRBV27 | TGTGCCAGCAGTTTCCTTTCACCGGACACTGAAGCTTTCTTT | CASSFLSPDTEAFF